A single sample is the source of the 30 T cell receptor beta chains below, sequenced in a study of OX40 agonist ivuxolimab in advanced cancers. Sequencing was performed with immunoSEQ multiplex PCR; in TCRdb, only in-frame clones are kept and a portion is missing. The sample comprises about 88,000 clones, around nine tenths of which are singletons, and 1.5% to 2% rests with the top ten. This material consisted of CD4+ or CD8+ T cells sorted from blood, taken in a trial of the OX40 agonist ivuxolimab. Receptors originate from an adult with an advanced solid tumor such as melanoma, head and neck, liver or kidney cancer.

The chain employs TRBV29-1 and TRBJ1-4; D is unresolved. The CDR3 contains 14 residues. The V end lost 4 bases, the J end lost 2 bases, and 11 bases lay between the germline ends. Per the germline V gene, CDR1 is SQVTM and CDR2 is ANQGSEA. CDR3 loop: CSVVLTATNEKLFF. CDR3 DNA sequence: TGCAGCGTTGTACTAACGGCTACTAATGAAAAACTGTTTTTT.

The chain has TRBV19 and TRBJ2-3; D tentatively reads TRBD1 or TRBD2 (6 bases each). This CDR3 spans 15 amino acids. V lost 1 base and J lost 6, with 14 bases in between. Germline CDR1 reads LNHDA; CDR2 reads SQIVND (reference sequence). This chain's CDR3 is CASSIARGPRDTQYF. The CDR3 coding sequence is TGTGCCAGTAGTATAGCCCGGGGGCCCCGCGATACGCAGTATTTT.

In this sample, this clone turned up once. The rearrangement uses TRBV30 and TRBJ2-7; D ambiguous. CDR3 length: 12 amino acids. CDR1 and CDR2 (germline): GTSNPN, SVGIG (reference sequence). Trimming took 2 bases from V and 2 from J, leaving 7 bases between them. Written as DNA, the CDR3 is TGTGCCTGGAGTCCCCTCCCCTACGAGCAGTACTTC. Translated: CAWSPLPYEQYF.

In nucleotides, the CDR3 is TGTGCCAGCGGGTCAGGGAATAGGGAGACCCAGTACTTC. Translating it yields CASGSGNRETQYF. This chain joins TRBV2 and TRBJ2-5, with D perhaps TRBD1 (5 bases). V was cut by 8 bases and J by 5 bases, with 15 bases left in between. Germline V gene data show CDR1 as SNHLY and CDR2 as FYNNEI. The CDR3 covers 13 residues. Looking up the rest from reference TRBV2 and TRBJ2-5 gives the full variable domain: EPEVTQTPSHQVTQMGQEVILRCVPISNHLYFYWYRQILGQKVEFLVSFYNNEISEKSEIFDDQFSVERPDGSNFTLKIRSTKLEDSAMYFCASGSGNRETQYFGPGTRLLVL.

The chain links TRBV18 to TRBJ2-7; TRBD2 might be the D (5 bases). Between the trimmed V and J ends, which lost 2 bases and 1 base, there was a span of 15 bases. Looked up from germline, CDR1 is KGHSH and CDR2 is LQKENI. The CDR3 runs 16 residues. CDR3 sequence reads: CASSPTGLPFSYEQYF. The CDR3 DNA follows: TGTGCCAGCTCACCAACGGGGTTACCCTTTTCCTACGAGCAGTACTTC.

This sequence joins TRBV19 and TRBJ2-3; D may be TRBD2 (5 bases). Germline V gene data show CDR1 as LNHDA and CDR2 as SQIVND (reference sequence). The CDR3 covers 15 residues. With 3 bases removed from V and 2 bases from J, the gap between germline ends came to 12 bases. CDR3 DNA: TGTGCCAGTAGTATCCGGGTGGGAGTCACAGATACGCAGTATTTT. Protein product: CASSIRVGVTDTQYF.

The chain links TRBV30 to TRBJ1-2; 7 positions agree with TRBD1. CDR1 GTSNPN and CDR2 SVGIG come from the germline V gene (reference sequence). Unmatched junction bases numbered 7, after V lost 1 base and J lost 8 bases. The CDR3 spans 13 residues. CDR3 protein: CAWSAYRGGGYTF. CDR3 sequence (DNA): TGTGCCTGGAGTGCCTACAGGGGAGGCGGCTACACCTTC.

The chain employs TRBV6-6 and TRBJ2-3, with 9 bases identical to TRBD2. Germline assignment: CDR1 MNHNY and CDR2 SVGAGI (reference sequence). The J segment lost 3 bases and the V segment lost 4 bases, leaving 8 bases of the junction unmatched. This CDR3 has 16 amino acids. Here the CDR3 DNA reads TGTGCCAGCAGTTCCCCGGGACTAGCTCTGACAGATACGCAGTATTTT. Amino acids: CASSSPGLALTDTQYF.

The chain joins TRBV25-1 to TRBJ1-3; a possible D gene is TRBD1 (5 bases). This CDR3 comprises 15 residues. The germline V gene has CDR1 MGHDK and CDR2 SYGVNS. Trimming cost V 5 bases and J 0 bases, with 11 bases left between them. This chain's CDR3 is CASSSGRNSGNTIYF. CDR3 nucleotides: TGTGCCAGCAGTTCGGGGCGGAACTCTGGAAACACCATATATTTT.

The rearrangement links TRBV5-5 to TRBJ2-7; D is perhaps TRBD2 (5 bases). Trimming pared 0 bases from V and 4 bases from J, leaving 14 bases between. This CDR3 is built from 15 residues. CDR1 is SGHKS and CDR2 is YYEKEE in the germline V gene (reference sequence). The CDR3 DNA reads TGTGCCAGCAGCTTGGCGATAGGGAGAGGTTACGAGCAGTACTTC. Protein: CASSLAIGRGYEQYF.

The V call is TRBV6-5, the J call TRBJ1-1, with a tentative D call TRBD1 (5 bases). V was pared by 0 bases and J by 4 bases, with 9 bases between. The CDR3 has 14 amino acids. The germline gives CDR1 MNHEY, CDR2 SVGAGI. Written as DNA, the CDR3 is TGTGCCAGCAGTTACTCCAGGGAGAGCACTGAAGCTTTCTTT. This encodes CASSYSRESTEAFF.

The chain couples TRBV7-9 to TRBJ1-4, with D perhaps matching TRBD1 (5 bases). V dropped 5 bases and J dropped 7 bases, with 11 bases sitting between them. Germline CDR1 reads SEHNR; CDR2 reads FQNEAQ (reference sequence). The CDR3 totals 13 residues. The CDR3 loop is CASSVAGTEKLFF. CDR3 nucleotides: TGTGCCAGCAGCGTCGCAGGGACTGAAAAACTGTTTTTT.

The V gene is TRBV2, the J gene TRBJ2-5; TRBD1 is a possible D gene (5 bases). This CDR3 comprises 15 residues. Between the trimmed V and J ends, which lost 2 bases and 2 bases, there was a span of 12 bases. Germline loops: CDR1 SNHLY, CDR2 FYNNEI. In nucleotides, the CDR3 is TGTGCCAGCAGTGAAAGGGGCAGTCCTCAAGAGACCCAGTACTTC. It encodes CASSERGSPQETQYF.

The chain employs TRBV30 and TRBJ2-3, with TRBD1 matching over 12 bases. This CDR3 has 15 amino acids. Germline V gives CDR1 GTSNPN, CDR2 SVGIG (reference sequence). The V segment lost 4 bases and the J segment 5 bases; nucleotides outside the gene matches: 7. The CDR3 spells CAWTRDRGRRDTQYF. DNA of the CDR3: TGTGCCTGGACCCGGGACAGGGGGCGAAGAGATACGCAGTATTTT.

Only a few counts were recorded for this clone. This rearrangement joins TRBV9 to TRBJ2-2, with 7 bases that match TRBD2. After removal of 2 bases from V and 5 bases from J, the junction contained 6 bases not matched to a gene. Germline CDR1 and CDR2: SGDLS and YYNGEE. The CDR3 runs 15 residues. CDR3 sequence: CASSVGRERTGELFF. CDR3 in DNA: TGTGCCAGCAGCGTCGGGCGGGAGCGGACCGGGGAGCTGTTTTTT.

CDR3 amino acids: CASLGWGGGDTEAFF. The CDR3 DNA reads as TGTGCCAGCCTCGGTTGGGGCGGGGGGGACACTGAAGCTTTCTTT. The rearrangement uses TRBV6-5 and TRBJ1-1, with TRBD1 as a possible D gene (5 bases). Trimming took off 8 bases at V and 3 bases at J, with 19 bases between the two ends. In germline, CDR1 is MNHEY, CDR2 SVGAGI. This CDR3 contains 15 residues.

This chain joins TRBV27 and TRBJ2-1, with D hard to call. CDR3 length: 13 amino acids. CDR1 and CDR2 from the germline V gene are MNHEY and SMNVEV (reference sequence). Trimming took 5 bases from V and 4 from J, leaving 9 bases between them. CDR3 loop: CASSQPPYNEQFF. CDR3 coding DNA: TGTGCCAGCAGTCAGCCCCCGTACAATGAGCAGTTCTTC.

The CDR3 bases are TGTGCCAGCAGCAAAAGGTTCTATTTTGGTCCAGTTCAAGAGACCCAGTACTTC. Translation: CASSKRFYFGPVQETQYF. This chain uses TRBV21-1 with TRBJ2-5. TRBV21-1 is a known pseudogene. This CDR3 spans 18 amino acids.

The rearrangement joins TRBV10-1 to TRBJ1-2; no definite D call. There are 13 residues in the CDR3. The germline V and J ends were trimmed by 3 bases and 8 bases, with 13 bases remaining between them. Per germline, CDR1 WNHNN and CDR2 SYGVQD (reference sequence). The CDR3 DNA follows: TGCGCCAGCAGTGAAGAGCCTGCAAAAGGCTACACCTTC. Translated, it gives CASSEEPAKGYTF.

The rearrangement uses TRBV6-5 and TRBJ2-5; D perhaps matches TRBD1 (6 bases). The V end was cut by 5 bases, the J end by 4 bases, with 8 bases between. The CDR3 totals 12 residues. Germline V gives CDR1 MNHEY, CDR2 SVGAGI. The chain's CDR3 is CASSGTRETQYF. Here the CDR3 DNA reads TGTGCCAGCAGTGGGACAAGAGAGACCCAGTACTTC.

V gene TRBV7-6 combines with J gene TRBJ2-2; tentative D call: TRBD2 (7 bases). Trimming removed 5 bases from V and 1 base from J, with 14 bases in between. This CDR3 is 16 amino acids long. Germline V gives CDR1 SGHVS, CDR2 FNYEAQ. This chain's CDR3 is CASSAIGGVNTGELFF. The CDR3, as DNA: TGTGCCAGCAGCGCAATAGGGGGGGTGAACACCGGGGAGCTGTTTTTT.

The chain recombines TRBV15 with TRBJ1-2; D possibly corresponds to TRBD1 (5 bases). Trimming shortened V by 1 base and J by 8 bases, and 17 bases separated the two germline ends. Germline CDR1 and CDR2: LNHNV and YYDKDF (reference sequence). The CDR3 covers 15 residues. This CDR3 reads CATSRVMDTFEGYTF. For the CDR3, the DNA is TGTGCCACCAGCAGAGTTATGGACACCTTTGAAGGCTACACCTTC.

This clone was observed a single time. The chain recombines TRBV2 with TRBJ2-3, with TRBD2 matching over 9 bases. The CDR3 covers 17 residues. Trimming at V came to 4 bases and at J to 7 bases, leaving 15 bases not matched to a gene. CDR1 and CDR2 from the germline V gene are SNHLY and FYNNEI. The CDR3 DNA reads TGTGCCAGCAGTGGGGTCCGGACGATAGCGGGGGTTTATACGCAGTATTTT. Its protein is CASSGVRTIAGVYTQYF.

The gene calls are TRBV9 and TRBJ1-6; D ambiguous. From germline, CDR1 is SGDLS and CDR2 YYNGEE. This CDR3 contains 14 residues. The germline V and J ends were trimmed by 0 bases and 5 bases, with 6 bases remaining between them. The CDR3 nucleotides are TGTGCCAGCAGCGTAGGAGAGAATAATTCACCCCTCCACTTT. This gives the protein CASSVGENNSPLHF.

The CDR3 loop is CASRRTSGVQETQYF. CDR3 bases: TGCGCCAGCAGGCGCACTAGCGGAGTCCAAGAGACCCAGTACTTC. The genes are TRBV5-1 and TRBJ2-5; TRBD2 matches 8 bases. V shed 5 bases, J shed 1 base, and the junction held 7 bases outside the gene matches. The CDR3 extends over 15 amino acids. In germline, CDR1 is SGHRS, CDR2 YFSETQ.

This clone showed up just once. The V call is TRBV4-1, the J call TRBJ1-4; TRBD1 might be the D (5 bases). V was cut by 0 bases and J by 6 bases, with 20 bases left in between. Germline CDR1 MGHRA, CDR2 YSYEKL. This CDR3 spans 18 amino acids. The CDR3 DNA sequence: TGCGCCAGCAGCCAAGAAAACTCCCGGGTTGACAGCTATGAAAAACTGTTTTTT. Protein product: CASSQENSRVDSYEKLFF.

CDR3 residues: CASSQDLMRDTQYF. CDR3 DNA: TGCGCCAGCAGCCAAGATCTAATGCGGGATACGCAGTATTTT. V usage is TRBV4-3 and J usage is TRBJ2-3, with D unresolved. The CDR3 extends over 14 amino acids. From germline, CDR1 is LGHNA and CDR2 YSLEER. Trimming removed 0 bases at V and 6 bases at J, with 10 bases between.

This clone was counted once. This chain joins TRBV4-1 and TRBJ2-3; 11 positions agree with TRBD2. Germline CDR1 reads MGHRA; CDR2 reads YSYEKL. The V segment lost 1 base and the J segment 6 bases; nucleotides outside the gene matches: 3. There are 15 residues in the CDR3. The CDR3 DNA is TGCGCCAGCAGCCAAGGACTAGCGGGGTGGGATACGCAGTATTTT. Its protein product is CASSQGLAGWDTQYF.

The V gene is TRBV7-3, the J gene TRBJ2-7, with 7 bases that match TRBD1. V lost 4 bases to trimming and J lost 2 bases; unmatched junction nucleotides: 5. This CDR3 has 14 amino acids. Per germline, CDR1 SGHTA and CDR2 FQGTGA. The DNA of the CDR3 is TGTGCCAGCAGCTCGACAGGGTCAGCCTACGAGCAGTACTTC. It translates to CASSSTGSAYEQYF.

This clone was observed once. This chain connects TRBV15 to TRBJ1-2; D might be TRBD1 (6 bases). Trimming stripped 1 base from V and 5 bases from J, with 14 bases between. Looked up from germline, CDR1 is LNHNV and CDR2 is YYDKDF (reference sequence). This CDR3 is 15 amino acids long. The CDR3 DNA reads as TGTGCCACCAGCAGAGGGGGGGGCGCGGAGTATGGCTACACCTTC. This codes for CATSRGGGAEYGYTF.